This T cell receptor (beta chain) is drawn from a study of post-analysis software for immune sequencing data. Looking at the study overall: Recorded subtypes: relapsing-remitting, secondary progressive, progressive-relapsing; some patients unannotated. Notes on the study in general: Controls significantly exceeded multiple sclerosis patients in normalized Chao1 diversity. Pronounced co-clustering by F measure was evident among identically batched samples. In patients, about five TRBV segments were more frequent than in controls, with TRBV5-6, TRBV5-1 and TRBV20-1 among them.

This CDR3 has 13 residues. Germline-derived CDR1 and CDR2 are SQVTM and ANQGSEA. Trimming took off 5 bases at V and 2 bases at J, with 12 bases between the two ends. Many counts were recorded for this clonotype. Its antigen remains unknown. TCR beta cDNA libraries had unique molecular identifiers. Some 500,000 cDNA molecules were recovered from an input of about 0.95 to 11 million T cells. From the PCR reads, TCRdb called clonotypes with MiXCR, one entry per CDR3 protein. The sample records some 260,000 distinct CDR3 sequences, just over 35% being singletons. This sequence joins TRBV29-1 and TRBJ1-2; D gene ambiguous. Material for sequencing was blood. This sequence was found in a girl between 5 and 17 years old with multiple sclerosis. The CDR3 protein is CSVFAPVNYGYTF. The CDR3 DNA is TGCAGCGTTTTCGCTCCCGTCAACTATGGCTACACCTTC.